The 24 T cell receptor beta chains reported below all come from one sample, sequenced in a study of T cell responses to AZD1222 COVID-19 vaccine. Clones were sequenced by immunoSEQ multiplex PCR, and TCRdb holds only the in-frame ones, with some missing. The sample includes 70,000 to 95,000 clones, under 90% seen only once; the top ten take roughly 2.8%. The specimen comprised peripheral blood, sampled on day 0 of MenACWY control vaccination. These receptor sequences come from an adult in good health.

CDR3: CASSQDPRTVEQFF. The CDR3 coding sequence is TGCGCCAGCAGCCAAGATCCCCGGACCGTTGAGCAGTTCTTC. The chain couples TRBV4-3 to TRBJ2-1, with D unclear. The CDR3 spans 14 residues. With 0 bases removed from V and 9 bases from J, the gap between germline ends came to 12 bases. The germline V gene encodes CDR1 LGHNA and CDR2 YSLEER.

The genes are TRBV10-3 and TRBJ1-6; the D gene is possibly TRBD1 (6 bases). CDR1 is ENHRY, CDR2 SYGVKD, per germline. V shed 4 bases and J shed 7 bases, with 23 bases lying between them. This CDR3 comprises 18 residues. CDR3 bases: TGTGCCATCAGTGGATCGCCAATCAATACAGGGCCGAATTCACCCCTCCACTTT. Protein sequence: CAISGSPINTGPNSPLHF.

J is TRBJ1-3 and V is TRBV19; D might be TRBD1 (6 bases). CDR3 length equals 14 residues. V was cut by 6 bases and J by 3 bases, with 12 bases left in between. Germline CDR1 and CDR2: LNHDA and SQIVND (reference sequence). The CDR3 loop reads CASSRGRYGNTIYF. CDR3 bases: TGTGCCAGTAGCAGGGGCCGCTATGGAAACACCATATATTTT.

The V and J genes are TRBV5-4 and TRBJ2-7; either TRBD1 or TRBD2 may supply D (5 bases each). Per the germline V gene, CDR1 is SGHNT and CDR2 is YYREEE (reference sequence). V lost 0 bases and J 7 bases, leaving 17 bases between the germline ends. There are 15 residues in the CDR3. CDR3 in DNA: TGTGCCAGCAGCTTGGAGAGGGGCAGGGTAACTGAGCAGTACTTC. This sequence encodes CASSLERGRVTEQYF.

This chain connects TRBV4-1 to TRBJ2-5; 7 nucleotides agree with TRBD2. The CDR3 is 15 amino acids. Looked up from germline, CDR1 is MGHRA and CDR2 is YSYEKL. V gave up 2 bases and J gave up 1 base; unmatched junction bases: 4. CDR3 DNA: TGCGCCAGCAGCCAACCGGGACTAACCCAAGAGACCCAGTACTTC. Its protein product is CASSQPGLTQETQYF.

V and J are TRBV7-9 and TRBJ1-3, with 9 nucleotides matching TRBD1. Trimming removed 4 bases from V and 7 bases from J; junction bases left unmatched: 14. Germline assignment: CDR1 SEHNR and CDR2 FQNEAQ (reference sequence). The CDR3 has 17 amino acids. CDR3 sequence reads: CASSSDPTDRGKNTIYF. In nucleotides, the CDR3 is TGTGCCAGCAGCTCTGACCCTACGGACAGGGGAAAGAACACCATATATTTT.

The chain combines TRBV5-6 with TRBJ1-5; D is possibly TRBD1 (5 bases). The CDR3 has 17 amino acids. Trimming took off 2 bases at V and 4 bases at J, with 19 bases between the two ends. CDR1 SGHDT and CDR2 YYEEEE come from the germline V gene. CDR3 nucleotides: TGTGCCAGCAGCTTTTGGGGATACATGGAGGGGAATCAGCCCCAGCATTTT. Translating gives CASSFWGYMEGNQPQHF.

A single count supports this clone. The chain couples TRBV7-2 to TRBJ2-3, with 9 bases fitting TRBD2. CDR1 is SGHTA and CDR2 is FQGNSA in the germline V gene. V shed 10 bases and J 3 bases; nucleotides not matched to a gene: 5. The CDR3 is 13 amino acids. CDR3: CATSGVGTDTQYF. In DNA, the CDR3 is TGTGCCACTAGCGGGGTTGGGACAGATACGCAGTATTTT.

The rearrangement joins TRBV7-9 to TRBJ1-3; D remains ambiguous. Germline-derived CDR1 and CDR2 are SEHNR and FQNEAQ (reference sequence). The CDR3 has 15 residues. Trimming pared 1 base from V and 4 bases from J, leaving 11 bases between. The CDR3 loop is CASSLDLGTGNTIYF. The CDR3 DNA sequence: TGTGCCAGCAGCTTAGATCTGGGTACAGGAAACACCATATATTTT.

This clone showed up just a few times. J is TRBJ2-2 and V is TRBV3-1 (or the pseudogene TRBV3-2), with 9 bases aligning to TRBD2. This CDR3 contains 20 residues. Germline values: CDR1 LGHDT, CDR2 YNNKEL (reference sequence). V was pared by 0 bases and J by 7 bases, with 18 bases of the junction left unmatched. CDR3 sequence: CASSQEGLGGLAGISGELFF. In DNA, the CDR3 is TGTGCCAGCAGCCAAGAGGGACTGGGAGGGCTAGCGGGGATCAGCGGGGAGCTGTTTTTT.

To note about this clone: Other DNA sequences of this sample code for an identical CDR3. The V and J genes are TRBV4-1 and TRBJ2-2; 7 nucleotides line up with TRBD1. CDR1 and CDR2 from the germline V gene are MGHRA and YSYEKL. CDR3 length: 15 amino acids. V shed 1 base, J shed 5 bases, and the junction held 4 bases outside the gene matches. CDR3 loop: CASSQVKGATGELFF. DNA for the CDR3: TGCGCCAGCAGCCAAGTAAAGGGGGCGACCGGGGAGCTGTTTTTT.

The chain is built from TRBV2 and TRBJ2-7; the match to TRBD1 covers 10 bases. J was trimmed by 4 bases and V by 8 bases; bases with no gene match: 5. CDR3 length equals 13 residues. Germline V CDR1 and CDR2: SNHLY, FYNNEI. The CDR3 reads CASCWTGGYEQYF. CDR3 DNA sequence: TGTGCCAGCTGCTGGACAGGGGGGTACGAGCAGTACTTC.

The chain is built from TRBV7-3 and TRBJ2-1; no clear D. Germline CDR1 and CDR2: SGHTA and FQGTGA. The CDR3 extends over 14 amino acids. Trimming left V 2 bases short and J 1 base short, with 6 bases between. CDR3: CASSLAGSYNEQFF. In DNA form, the CDR3 reads TGTGCCAGCAGCTTAGCCGGATCCTACAATGAGCAGTTCTTC.

This CDR3 reads CASSQKRAGQGLTGELFF. The CDR3 nucleotides are TGTGCCAGCAGCCAAAAACGGGCCGGCCAGGGACTCACCGGGGAGCTGTTTTTT. This chain uses TRBV3-1 (or the pseudogene TRBV3-2) with TRBJ2-2, with D maybe TRBD2 (6 bases). V lost 2 bases and J 4 bases, leaving 20 bases between the germline ends. The CDR3 spans 18 residues. Germline values: CDR1 LGHDT, CDR2 YNNKEL (reference sequence).

The rearrangement joins TRBV19 to TRBJ2-2, with no clear D. Germline V gene data show CDR1 as LNHDA and CDR2 as SQIVND (reference sequence). V gave up 4 bases and J gave up 1 base, with 16 bases separating them. The CDR3 loop spans 17 amino acids. CDR3 sequence: CASSTTDLALNTGELFF. As DNA, the CDR3 is TGTGCCAGTAGTACTACCGATTTGGCCTTGAACACCGGGGAGCTGTTTTTT.

Here the CDR3 reads CASTLGSVLTEAFF. In nucleotides, the CDR3 is TGTGCCAGCACACTGGGCAGCGTACTCACTGAAGCTTTCTTT. The chain combines TRBV2 with TRBJ1-1; D remains unclear. CDR1 and CDR2 from the germline V gene are SNHLY and FYNNEI. V shed 7 bases and J shed 4 bases, with 16 bases lying between them. This CDR3 has 14 residues.

The chain combines TRBV6-1 with TRBJ1-6; possible D gene TRBD1, 5 bases. This CDR3 has 16 residues. Germline V CDR1 and CDR2: MNHNS, SASEGT. Trimming took off 0 bases at V and 7 bases at J, with 13 bases between the two ends. The CDR3 DNA sequence: TGTGCCAGCAGTGAAGCAGGAGGGACTCAAAATTCACCCCTCCACTTT. The encoded protein is CASSEAGGTQNSPLHF.

This clone occurred once. The J gene is TRBJ2-1, the V gene TRBV29-1; 8 bases line up with TRBD2. The V gene end was trimmed by 6 bases and the J gene end by 4 bases; junction bases not matched to a gene: 14. The CDR3 length is 16 residues. The V gene's germline CDR1 is SQVTM and CDR2 ANQGSEA. In DNA form, the CDR3 reads TGCAGCGTGTTGCTGACCGGGGGGGGAGTTTACAATGAGCAGTTCTTC. Its protein product is CSVLLTGGGVYNEQFF.

This clone was observed a few times. The chain joins TRBV4-3 to TRBJ2-3; 10 bases map to TRBD2. Germline values: CDR1 LGHNA, CDR2 YSLEER. The CDR3 contains 19 residues. V was pared by 0 bases and J by 0 bases, with 9 bases of the junction left unmatched. The CDR3 spells CASSQEGSGGKPSTDTQYF. CDR3 DNA: TGCGCCAGCAGCCAAGAAGGTAGCGGGGGGAAGCCTAGCACAGATACGCAGTATTTT.

CDR3 nucleotides: TGTGCCAGCAGCTTATTAGGGCTGGGAAATGAAAAACTGTTTTTT. This translates into CASSLLGLGNEKLFF. The V gene is TRBV7-2, the J gene TRBJ1-4, with unresolved D. Germline CDR1 and CDR2: SGHTA and FQGNSA. V lost 2 bases and J 5 bases, leaving 12 bases between the germline ends. This CDR3 has 15 residues.

The genes are TRBV21-1 and TRBJ1-1. TRBV21-1 is a documented pseudogene. The CDR3 totals 18 residues. In DNA form, the CDR3 reads TGTGCCAGCAGCAAAGAACCTCCCCCGAGGGTACTGAACACTGAAGCTTTCTTT. Translation: CASSKEPPPRVLNTEAFF.

This clone was counted a single time. The chain recombines TRBV5-4 with TRBJ1-3; D might be TRBD1 (5 bases). CDR1 and CDR2 (germline): SGHNT, YYREEE (reference sequence). The CDR3 length is 13 residues. Trimming cost V 2 bases and J 8 bases, with 11 bases left between them. The CDR3 here is CASSLSGLHTIYF. CDR3 nucleotide sequence: TGTGCCAGCAGCTTATCAGGGTTGCACACCATATATTTT.

The chain carries TRBV9 and TRBJ2-3; the match to TRBD2 covers 9 bases. The V and J ends lost 0 bases and 6 bases, in that order; junction bases with no gene match: 8. Germline CDR1 SGDLS, CDR2 YYNGEE. There are 16 residues in the CDR3. Written as DNA, the CDR3 is TGTGCCAGCAGCGTAGACGCCGGTCTAGCGGGGGATACGCAGTATTTT. Translation: CASSVDAGLAGDTQYF.

This clone was counted a single time. The junction does not match germline at one end; this may be a read error. The chain joins TRBV9 to TRBJ2-2, with D uncertain. The CDR3 runs 12 residues. CDR1 and CDR2 (germline): SGDLS, YYNGEE. This CDR3 reads CASEQNPGELFF. The CDR3, as DNA: TGTGCCAGCGAGCAGAACCCCGGGGAGCTGTTTTTT.